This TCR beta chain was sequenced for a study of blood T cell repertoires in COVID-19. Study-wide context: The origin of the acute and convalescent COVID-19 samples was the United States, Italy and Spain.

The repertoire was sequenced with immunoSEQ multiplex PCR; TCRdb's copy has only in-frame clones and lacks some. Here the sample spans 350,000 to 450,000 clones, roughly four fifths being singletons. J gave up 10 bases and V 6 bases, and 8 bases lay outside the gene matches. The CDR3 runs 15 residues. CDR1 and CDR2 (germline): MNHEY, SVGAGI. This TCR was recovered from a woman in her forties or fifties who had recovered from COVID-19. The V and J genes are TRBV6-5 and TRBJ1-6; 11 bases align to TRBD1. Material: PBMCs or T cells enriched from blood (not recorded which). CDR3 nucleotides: TGTGCCAGCAGCCCCGGGACAGGGGGGGACTCACCCCTCCACTTT. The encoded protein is CASSPGTGGDSPLHF.